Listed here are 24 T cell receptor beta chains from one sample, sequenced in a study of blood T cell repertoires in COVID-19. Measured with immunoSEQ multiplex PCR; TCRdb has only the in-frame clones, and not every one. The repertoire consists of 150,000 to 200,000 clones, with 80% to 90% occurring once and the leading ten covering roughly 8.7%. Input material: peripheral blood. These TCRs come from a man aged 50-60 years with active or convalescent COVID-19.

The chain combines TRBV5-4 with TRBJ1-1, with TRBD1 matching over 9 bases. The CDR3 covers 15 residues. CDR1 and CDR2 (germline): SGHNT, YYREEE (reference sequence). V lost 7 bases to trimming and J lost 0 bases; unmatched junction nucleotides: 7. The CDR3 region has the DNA TGTGCCAGCTATAAGGGACAGGGAATGAACACTGAAGCTTTCTTT. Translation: CASYKGQGMNTEAFF.

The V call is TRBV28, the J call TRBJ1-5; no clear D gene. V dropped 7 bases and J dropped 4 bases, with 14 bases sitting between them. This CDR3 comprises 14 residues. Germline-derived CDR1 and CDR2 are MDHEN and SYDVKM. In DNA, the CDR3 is TGTGCCAGCACCTTGACAAGTCAAAATCAGCCCCAGCATTTT. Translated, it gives CASTLTSQNQPQHF.

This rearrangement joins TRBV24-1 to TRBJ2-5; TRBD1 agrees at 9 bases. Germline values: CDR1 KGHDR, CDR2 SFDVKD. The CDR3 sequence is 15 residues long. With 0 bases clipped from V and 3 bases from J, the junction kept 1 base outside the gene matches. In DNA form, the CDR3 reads TGTGCCACCAGTGATTTGGACAGGGGGGAAGAGACCCAGTACTTC. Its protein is CATSDLDRGEETQYF.

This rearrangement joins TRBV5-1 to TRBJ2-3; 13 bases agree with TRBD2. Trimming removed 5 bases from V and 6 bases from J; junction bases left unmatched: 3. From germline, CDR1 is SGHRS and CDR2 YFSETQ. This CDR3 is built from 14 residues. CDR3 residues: CASRPGLAGDTQYF. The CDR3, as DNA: TGCGCCAGCAGACCGGGACTAGCGGGGGATACGCAGTATTTT.

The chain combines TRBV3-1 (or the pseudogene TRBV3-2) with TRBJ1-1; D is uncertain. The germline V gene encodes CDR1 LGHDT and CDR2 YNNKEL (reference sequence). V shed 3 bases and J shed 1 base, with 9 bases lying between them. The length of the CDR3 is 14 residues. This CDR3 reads CASSQGSPNTEAFF. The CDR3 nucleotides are TGTGCCAGCAGCCAGGGCAGCCCGAACACTGAAGCTTTCTTT.

The CDR3 DNA follows: TGTGCCAGCAGTCAGACAGGGGTTGCCTACGAGCAGTACTTC. Amino acids: CASSQTGVAYEQYF. This rearrangement joins TRBV6-5 to TRBJ2-7, with TRBD1 matching over 8 bases. The V segment lost 5 bases and the J segment 2 bases; nucleotides outside the gene matches: 5. The CDR3 sequence is 14 residues long. Germline V CDR1 and CDR2: MNHEY, SVGAGI.

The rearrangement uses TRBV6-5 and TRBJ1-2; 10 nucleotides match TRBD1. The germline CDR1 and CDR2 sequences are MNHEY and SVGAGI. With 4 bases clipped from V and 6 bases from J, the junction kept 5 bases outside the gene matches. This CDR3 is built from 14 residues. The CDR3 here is CASSWTGGRDGYTF. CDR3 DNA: TGTGCCAGCAGTTGGACAGGGGGTAGGGATGGCTACACCTTC.

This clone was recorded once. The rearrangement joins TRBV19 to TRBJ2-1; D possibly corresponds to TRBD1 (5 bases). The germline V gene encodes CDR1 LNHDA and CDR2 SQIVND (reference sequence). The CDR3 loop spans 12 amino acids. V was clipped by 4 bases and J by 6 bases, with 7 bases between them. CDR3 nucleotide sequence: TGTGCCAGTAGTACCCAGGGCAATGAGCAGTTCTTC. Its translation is CASSTQGNEQFF.

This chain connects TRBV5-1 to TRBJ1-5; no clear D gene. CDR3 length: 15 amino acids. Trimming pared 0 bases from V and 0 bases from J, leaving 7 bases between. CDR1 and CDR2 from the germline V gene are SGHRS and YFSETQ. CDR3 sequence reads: CASSLAGVSNQPQHF. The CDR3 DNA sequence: TGCGCCAGCAGCTTGGCCGGGGTTAGCAATCAGCCCCAGCATTTT.

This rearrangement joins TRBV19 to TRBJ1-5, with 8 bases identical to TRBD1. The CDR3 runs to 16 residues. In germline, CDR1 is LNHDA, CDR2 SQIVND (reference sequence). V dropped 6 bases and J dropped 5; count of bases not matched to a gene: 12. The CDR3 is CASSQIGTGNHQPQHF. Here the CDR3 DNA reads TGTGCCAGTAGCCAAATCGGGACAGGTAACCATCAGCCCCAGCATTTT.

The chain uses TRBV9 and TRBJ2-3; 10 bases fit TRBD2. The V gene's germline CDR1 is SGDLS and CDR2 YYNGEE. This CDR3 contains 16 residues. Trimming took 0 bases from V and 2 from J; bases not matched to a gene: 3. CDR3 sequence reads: CASSVVLAGATDTQYF. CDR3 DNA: TGTGCCAGCAGCGTAGTTCTAGCGGGGGCCACAGATACGCAGTATTTT.

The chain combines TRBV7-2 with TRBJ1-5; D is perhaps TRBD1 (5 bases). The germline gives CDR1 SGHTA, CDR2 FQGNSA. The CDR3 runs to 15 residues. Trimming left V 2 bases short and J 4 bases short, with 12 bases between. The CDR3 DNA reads TGTGCCAGCAGCTTATCAGGGTCGACTAATCAGCCCCAGCATTTT. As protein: CASSLSGSTNQPQHF.

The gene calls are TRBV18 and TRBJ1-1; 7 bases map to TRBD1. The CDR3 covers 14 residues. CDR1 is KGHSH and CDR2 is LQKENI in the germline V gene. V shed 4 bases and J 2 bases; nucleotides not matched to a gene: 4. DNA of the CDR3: TGTGCCAGCTCACAAGGGACAGCCAACACTGAAGCTTTCTTT. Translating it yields CASSQGTANTEAFF.

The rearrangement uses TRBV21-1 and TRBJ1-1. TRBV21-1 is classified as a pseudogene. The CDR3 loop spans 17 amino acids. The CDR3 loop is CASSKDGKEGKCTEAFF. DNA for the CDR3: TGTGCCAGCAGCAAAGATGGTAAAGAGGGAAAATGCACTGAAGCTTTCTTT.

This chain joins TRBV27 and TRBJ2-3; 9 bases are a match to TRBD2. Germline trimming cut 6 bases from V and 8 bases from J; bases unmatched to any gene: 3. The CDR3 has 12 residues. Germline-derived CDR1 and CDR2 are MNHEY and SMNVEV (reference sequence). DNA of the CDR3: TGTGCCAGCAGCTTGACTAGCGGTACGCAGTATTTT. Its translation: CASSLTSGTQYF.

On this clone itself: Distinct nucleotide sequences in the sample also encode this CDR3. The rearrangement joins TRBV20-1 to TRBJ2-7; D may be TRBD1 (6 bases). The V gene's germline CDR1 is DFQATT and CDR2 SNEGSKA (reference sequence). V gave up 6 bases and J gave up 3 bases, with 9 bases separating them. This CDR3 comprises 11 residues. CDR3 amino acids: CSAAGDYEQYF. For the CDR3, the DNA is TGCAGTGCCGCAGGGGACTACGAGCAGTACTTC.

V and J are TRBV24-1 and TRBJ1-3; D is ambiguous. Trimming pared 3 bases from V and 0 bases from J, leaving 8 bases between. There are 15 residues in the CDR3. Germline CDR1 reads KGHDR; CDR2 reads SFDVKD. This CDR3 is CATSDSTDSGNTIYF. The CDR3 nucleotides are TGTGCCACCAGTGATAGCACCGACTCTGGAAACACCATATATTTT.

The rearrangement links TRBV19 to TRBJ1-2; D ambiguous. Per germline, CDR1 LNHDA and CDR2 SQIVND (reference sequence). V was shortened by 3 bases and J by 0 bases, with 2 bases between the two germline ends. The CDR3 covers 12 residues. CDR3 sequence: CASSISNYGYTF. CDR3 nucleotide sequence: TGTGCCAGTAGTATCTCTAACTATGGCTACACCTTC.

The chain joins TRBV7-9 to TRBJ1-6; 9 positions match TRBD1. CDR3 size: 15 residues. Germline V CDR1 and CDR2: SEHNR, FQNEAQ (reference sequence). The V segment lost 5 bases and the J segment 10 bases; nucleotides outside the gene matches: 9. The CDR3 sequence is CASSNWDRDSSPLHF. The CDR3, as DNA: TGTGCCAGCAGCAACTGGGACAGGGACAGCTCACCCCTCCACTTT. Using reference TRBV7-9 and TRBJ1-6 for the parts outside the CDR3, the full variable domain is DTGVSQNPRHKITKRGQNVTFRCDPISEHNRLYWYRQTLGQGPEFLTYFQNEAQLEKSRLLSDRFSAERPKGSFSTLEIQRTEQGDSAMYLCASSNWDRDSSPLHFGNGTRLTVT.

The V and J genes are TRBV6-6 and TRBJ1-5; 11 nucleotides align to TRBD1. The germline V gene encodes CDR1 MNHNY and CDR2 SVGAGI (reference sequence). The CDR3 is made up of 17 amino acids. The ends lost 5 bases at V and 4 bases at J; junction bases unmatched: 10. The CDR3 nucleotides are TGTGCCAGCAGTAGATCGGACAGGGGGCTGGGAAATCAGCCCCAGCATTTT. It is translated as CASSRSDRGLGNQPQHF.

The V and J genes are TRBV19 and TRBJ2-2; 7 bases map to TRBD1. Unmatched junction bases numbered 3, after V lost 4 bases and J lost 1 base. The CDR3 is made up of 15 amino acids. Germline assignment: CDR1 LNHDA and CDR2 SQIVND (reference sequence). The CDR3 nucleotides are TGTGCCAGTAGTACCGACAGGGAGAACACCGGGGAGCTGTTTTTT. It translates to CASSTDRENTGELFF.

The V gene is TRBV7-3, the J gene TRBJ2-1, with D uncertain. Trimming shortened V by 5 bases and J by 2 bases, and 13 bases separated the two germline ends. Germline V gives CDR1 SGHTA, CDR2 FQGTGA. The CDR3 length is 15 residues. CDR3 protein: CASSPTPLAYNEQFF. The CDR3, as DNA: TGTGCCAGCAGCCCGACTCCTTTAGCCTACAATGAGCAGTTCTTC.

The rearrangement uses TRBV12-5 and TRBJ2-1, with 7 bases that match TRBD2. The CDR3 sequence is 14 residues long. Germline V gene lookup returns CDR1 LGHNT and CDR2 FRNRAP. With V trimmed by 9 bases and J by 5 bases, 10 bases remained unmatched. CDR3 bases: TGTGCTAGCGCCGGTAGCGGGCAAAACAATGAGCAGTTCTTC. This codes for CASAGSGQNNEQFF. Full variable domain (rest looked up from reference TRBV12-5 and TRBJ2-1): DARVTQTPRHKVTEMGQEVTMRCQPILGHNTVFWYRQTMMQGLELLAYFRNRAPLDDSGMPKDRFSAEMPDATLATLKIQPSEPRDSAVYFCASAGSGQNNEQFFGPGTRLTVL.

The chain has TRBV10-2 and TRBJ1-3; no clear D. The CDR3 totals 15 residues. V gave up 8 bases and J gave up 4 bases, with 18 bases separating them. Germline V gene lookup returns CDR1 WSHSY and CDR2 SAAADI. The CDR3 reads CASPRFVRGGNTIYF. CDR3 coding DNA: TGCGCCAGCCCAAGGTTCGTAAGAGGAGGAAACACCATATATTTT.